This T cell receptor (beta chain) appears in the sequencing data of a study of cytomegalovirus exposure and HLA in healthy donors. CDR3 length equals 13 residues. The V and J ends lost 4 bases and 3 bases respectively, with 9 bases between them. Germline CDR1 reads MGHRA; CDR2 reads YSYEKL. Researchers ran the PCR with 60 Vbeta and 13 Jbeta primers. Methods used by the authors: Some 12 million shared chains were among the 60 million to 80 million unique TCR beta chains that a later analysis counted. Clones were read by immunoSEQ multiplex PCR, and TCRdb kept only the in-frame ones, dropping some. The D gene and trimming were derived from the DNA, and the V and J assignments and clone size from that table. The sample has 150,000 to 200,000 clones; more than 75% are singletons. Despite likely unrecorded immune exposures, the donors were nominally healthy at the time of sampling.

Sequences were obtained from PBMCs. The chain combines TRBV4-1 with TRBJ2-5; possibly TRBD2 for D (6 bases). This TCR was sampled from a woman aged 18-29 years in good health and CMV-seronegative. The CDR3 is CASSRGGKETQYF. In DNA form, the CDR3 reads TGCGCCAGCAGCCGTGGAGGGAAAGAGACCCAGTACTTC.